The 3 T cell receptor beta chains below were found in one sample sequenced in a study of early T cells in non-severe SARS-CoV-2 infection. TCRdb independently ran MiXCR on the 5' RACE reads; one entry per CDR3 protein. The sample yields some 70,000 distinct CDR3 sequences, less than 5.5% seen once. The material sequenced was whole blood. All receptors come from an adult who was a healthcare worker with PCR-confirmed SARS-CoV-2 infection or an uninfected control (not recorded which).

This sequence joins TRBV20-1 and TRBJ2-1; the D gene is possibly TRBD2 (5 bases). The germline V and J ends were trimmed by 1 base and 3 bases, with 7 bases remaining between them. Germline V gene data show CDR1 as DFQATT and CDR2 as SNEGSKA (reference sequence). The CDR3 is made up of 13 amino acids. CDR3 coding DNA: TGCAGTGCTAGAGCGACTAACTACAATGAGCAGTTCTTC. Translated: CSARATNYNEQFF.

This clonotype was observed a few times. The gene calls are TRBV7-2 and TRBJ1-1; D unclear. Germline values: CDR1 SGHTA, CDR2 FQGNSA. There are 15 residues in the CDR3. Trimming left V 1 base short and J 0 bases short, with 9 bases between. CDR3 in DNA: TGTGCCAGCAGCTTAGTGGCCAGGATGAACACTGAAGCTTTCTTT. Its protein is CASSLVARMNTEAFF.

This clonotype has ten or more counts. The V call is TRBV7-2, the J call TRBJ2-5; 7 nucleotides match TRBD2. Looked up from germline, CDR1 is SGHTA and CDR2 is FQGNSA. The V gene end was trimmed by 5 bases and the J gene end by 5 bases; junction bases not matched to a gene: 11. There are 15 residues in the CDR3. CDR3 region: CASSPWGGLKETQYF. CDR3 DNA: TGTGCCAGCAGCCCGTGGGGAGGGCTCAAGGAGACCCAGTACTTC.